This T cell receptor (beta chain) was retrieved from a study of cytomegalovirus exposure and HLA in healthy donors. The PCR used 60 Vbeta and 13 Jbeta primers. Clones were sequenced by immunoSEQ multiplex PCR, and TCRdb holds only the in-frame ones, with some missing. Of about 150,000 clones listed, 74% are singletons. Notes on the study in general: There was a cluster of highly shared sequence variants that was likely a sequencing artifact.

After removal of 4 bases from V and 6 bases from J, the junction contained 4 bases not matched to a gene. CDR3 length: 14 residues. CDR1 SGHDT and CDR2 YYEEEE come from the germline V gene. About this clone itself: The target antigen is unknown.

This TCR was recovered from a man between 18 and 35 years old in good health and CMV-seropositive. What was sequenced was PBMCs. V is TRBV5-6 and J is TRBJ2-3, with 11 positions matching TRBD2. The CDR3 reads CASSVASGGDTQYF. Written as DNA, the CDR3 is TGTGCCAGCAGCGTGGCTAGCGGGGGGGATACGCAGTATTTT. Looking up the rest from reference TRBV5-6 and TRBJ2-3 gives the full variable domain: DAGVTQSPTHLIKTRGQQVTLRCSPKSGHDTVSWYQQALGQGPQFIFQYYEEEERQRGNFPDRFSGHQFPNYSSELNVNALLLGDSALYLCASSVASGGDTQYFGPGTRLTVL.